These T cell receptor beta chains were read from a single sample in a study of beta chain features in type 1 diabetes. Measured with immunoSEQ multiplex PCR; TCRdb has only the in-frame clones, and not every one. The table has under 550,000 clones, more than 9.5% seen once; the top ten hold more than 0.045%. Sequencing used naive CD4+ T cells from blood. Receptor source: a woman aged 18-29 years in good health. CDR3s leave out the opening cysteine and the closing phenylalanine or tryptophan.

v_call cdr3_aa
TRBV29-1 SVEGFRKGDGYT
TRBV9 ASSVDGRGRKLF
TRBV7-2 ASSLGIQYGEQF
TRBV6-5 ASSYELLPSYEQY
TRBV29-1 SGGQGPEKLF
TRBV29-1 SGKALNTEAF
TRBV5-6 ASSSYYSQPQH
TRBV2 ASKPTGAGETQY
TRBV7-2 ASSQTFNQPQH
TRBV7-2 ASSSYSQETQY
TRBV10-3 AISEKAYQETQY
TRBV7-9 ASRQGGSKHTQY
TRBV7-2 ASSLWTGMYEQY
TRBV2 ASSQVEKLF
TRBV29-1 SVESSGTGRFDTDTQY
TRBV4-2 ASSERDTRIGYNEQF
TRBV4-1 ASSQVGAVPEAF
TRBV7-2 ASSQGPLSYNEQF
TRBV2 ASSETQISYEQY
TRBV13 ASSFRRTQETQY
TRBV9 ASSVLGAGELF
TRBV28 ASNLMDRAGSTQY
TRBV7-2 ASSSDGGAEAF
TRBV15 ATRTGSTDTQY
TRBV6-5 ASSRGGVYGYT
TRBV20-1 SSTRYNEQF
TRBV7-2 ASSLARNRGGETQY
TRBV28 ASSFLDHVSGELF
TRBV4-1 ASSQRGTSAHEQF
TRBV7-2 ASSKVTPKNTEAF
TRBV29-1 SVVGYSEQY
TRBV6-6 ASSQHTGSYGYT
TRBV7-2 ASSSFAGAAYEQY
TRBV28 ASSRVSRGSPLH
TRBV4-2 ASSQPETGGGYT
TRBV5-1 ASSLEMNAGNTEAF
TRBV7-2 ASSFSGFSYEQY
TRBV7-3 ASSLTGGSNQPQH
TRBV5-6 ASSLAWRGSRYEQF
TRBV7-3 ASSLSGTSGSGYEQF
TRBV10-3 AISAGSTDTQY
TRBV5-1 ASSLVAGSGTDTQY
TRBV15 ATSRDQGAGEAF
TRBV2 ASNLHYGYT